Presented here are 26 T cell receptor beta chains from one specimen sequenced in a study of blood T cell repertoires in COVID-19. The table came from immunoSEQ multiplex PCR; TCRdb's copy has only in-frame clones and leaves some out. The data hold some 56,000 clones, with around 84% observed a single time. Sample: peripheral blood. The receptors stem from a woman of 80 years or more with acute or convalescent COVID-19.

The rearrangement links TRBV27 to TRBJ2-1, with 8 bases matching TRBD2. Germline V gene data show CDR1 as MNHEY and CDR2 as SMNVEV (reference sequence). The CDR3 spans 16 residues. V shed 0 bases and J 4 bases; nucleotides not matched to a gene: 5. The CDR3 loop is CASSLSTPGGYNEQFF. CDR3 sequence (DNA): TGTGCCAGCAGTTTATCCACCCCGGGGGGGTACAATGAGCAGTTCTTC.

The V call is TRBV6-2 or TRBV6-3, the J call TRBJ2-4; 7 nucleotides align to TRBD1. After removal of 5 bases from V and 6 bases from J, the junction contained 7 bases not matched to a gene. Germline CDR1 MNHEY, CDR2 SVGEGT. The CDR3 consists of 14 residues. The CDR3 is CASSALRDRNIQYF. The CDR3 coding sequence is TGTGCCAGCAGTGCACTAAGGGACAGAAACATTCAGTACTTC.

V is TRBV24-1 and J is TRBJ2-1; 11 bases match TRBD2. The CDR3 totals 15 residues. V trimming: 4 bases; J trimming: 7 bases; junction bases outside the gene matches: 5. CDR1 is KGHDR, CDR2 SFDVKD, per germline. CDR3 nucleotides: TGTGCCACCAGTGACCCTGGGACTAGCGGTAATGAGCAGTTCTTC. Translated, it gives CATSDPGTSGNEQFF.

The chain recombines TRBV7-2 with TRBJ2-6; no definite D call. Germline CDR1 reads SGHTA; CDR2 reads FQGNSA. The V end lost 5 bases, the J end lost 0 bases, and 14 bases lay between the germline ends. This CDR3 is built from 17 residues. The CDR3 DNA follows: TGTGCCAGCAGCCTCCAGCTACAGACCTCTGGGGCCAACGTCCTGACTTTC. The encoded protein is CASSLQLQTSGANVLTF. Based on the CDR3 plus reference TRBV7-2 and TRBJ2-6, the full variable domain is GAGVSQSPSNKVTEKGKDVELRCDPISGHTALYWYRQSLGQGLEFLIYFQGNSAPDKSGLPSDRFSAERTGGSVSTLTIQRTQQEDSAVYLCASSLQLQTSGANVLTFGAGSRLTVL.

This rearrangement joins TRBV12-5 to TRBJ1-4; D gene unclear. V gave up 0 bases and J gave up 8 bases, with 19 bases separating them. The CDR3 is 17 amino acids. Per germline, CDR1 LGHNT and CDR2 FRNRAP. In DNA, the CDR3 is TGTGCTAGTGGTTTGGTATTAGGGCCAGGACTATACGAAAAACTGTTTTTT. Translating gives CASGLVLGPGLYEKLFF.

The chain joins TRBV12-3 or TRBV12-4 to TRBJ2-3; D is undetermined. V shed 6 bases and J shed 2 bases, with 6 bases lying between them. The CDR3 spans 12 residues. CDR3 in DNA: TGTGCCAGCAGACATTCCACAGATACGCAGTATTTT. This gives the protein CASRHSTDTQYF.

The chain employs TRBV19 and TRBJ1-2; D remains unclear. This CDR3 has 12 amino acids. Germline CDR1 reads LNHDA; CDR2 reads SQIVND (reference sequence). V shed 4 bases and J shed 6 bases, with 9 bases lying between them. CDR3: CASSKDLDGYTF. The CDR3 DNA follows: TGTGCCAGTAGTAAGGACTTGGATGGCTACACCTTC.

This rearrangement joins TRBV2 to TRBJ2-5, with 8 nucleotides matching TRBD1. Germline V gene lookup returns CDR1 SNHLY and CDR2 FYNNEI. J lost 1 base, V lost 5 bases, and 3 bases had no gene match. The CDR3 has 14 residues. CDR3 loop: CASSFQGAQETQYF. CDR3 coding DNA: TGTGCCAGCAGTTTCCAGGGGGCCCAAGAGACCCAGTACTTC. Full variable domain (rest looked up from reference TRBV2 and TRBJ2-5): EPEVTQTPSHQVTQMGQEVILRCVPISNHLYFYWYRQILGQKVEFLVSFYNNEISEKSEIFDDQFSVERPDGSNFTLKIRSTKLEDSAMYFCASSFQGAQETQYFGPGTRLLVL.

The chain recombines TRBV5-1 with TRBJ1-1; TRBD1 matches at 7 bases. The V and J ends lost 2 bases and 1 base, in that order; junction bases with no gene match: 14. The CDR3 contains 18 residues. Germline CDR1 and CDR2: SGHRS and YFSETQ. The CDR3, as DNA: TGCGCCAGCAGCTTACAAACAGGGGTGCGAACTGCGAACACTGAAGCTTTCTTT. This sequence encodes CASSLQTGVRTANTEAFF. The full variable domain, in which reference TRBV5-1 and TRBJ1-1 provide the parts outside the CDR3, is KAGVTQTPRYLIKTRGQQVTLSCSPISGHRSVSWYQQTPGQGLQFLFEYFSETQRNKGNFPGRFSGRQFSNSRSEMNVSTLELGDSALYLCASSLQTGVRTANTEAFFGQGTRLTVV.

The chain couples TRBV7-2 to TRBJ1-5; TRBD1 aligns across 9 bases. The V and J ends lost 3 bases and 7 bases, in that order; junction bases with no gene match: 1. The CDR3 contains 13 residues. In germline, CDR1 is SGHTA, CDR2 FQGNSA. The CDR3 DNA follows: TGTGCCAGCAGCTTGGGGACAGGGCAGCCCCAGCATTTT. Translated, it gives CASSLGTGQPQHF.

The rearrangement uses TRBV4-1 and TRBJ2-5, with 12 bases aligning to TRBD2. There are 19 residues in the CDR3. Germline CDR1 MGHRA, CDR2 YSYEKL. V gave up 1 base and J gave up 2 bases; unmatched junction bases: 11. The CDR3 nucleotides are TGCGCCAGCAGCCAAGGCGGGGCTAGCGGGGGGGCCCGACAAGAGACCCAGTACTTC. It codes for CASSQGGASGGARQETQYF.

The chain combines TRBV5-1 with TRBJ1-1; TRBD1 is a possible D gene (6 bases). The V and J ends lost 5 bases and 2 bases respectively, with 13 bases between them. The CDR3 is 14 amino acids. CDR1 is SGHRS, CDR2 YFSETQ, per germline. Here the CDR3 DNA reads TGCGCCAGCAGGCCAACAGGGATCAACACTGAAGCTTTCTTT. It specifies CASRPTGINTEAFF.

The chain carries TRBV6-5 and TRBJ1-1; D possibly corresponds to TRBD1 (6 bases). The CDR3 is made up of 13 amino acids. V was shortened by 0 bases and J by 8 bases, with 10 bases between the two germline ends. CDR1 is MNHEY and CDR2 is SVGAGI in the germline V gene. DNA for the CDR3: TGTGCCAGCAGTTACTCCCAACAGGGCGAAGCTTTCTTT. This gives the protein CASSYSQQGEAFF.

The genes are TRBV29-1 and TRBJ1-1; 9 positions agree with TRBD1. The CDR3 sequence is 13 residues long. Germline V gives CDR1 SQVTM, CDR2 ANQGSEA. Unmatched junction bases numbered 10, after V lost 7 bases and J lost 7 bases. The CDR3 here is CSGKQGAGDEAFF. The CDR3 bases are TGCAGCGGGAAACAGGGGGCCGGGGATGAAGCTTTCTTT.

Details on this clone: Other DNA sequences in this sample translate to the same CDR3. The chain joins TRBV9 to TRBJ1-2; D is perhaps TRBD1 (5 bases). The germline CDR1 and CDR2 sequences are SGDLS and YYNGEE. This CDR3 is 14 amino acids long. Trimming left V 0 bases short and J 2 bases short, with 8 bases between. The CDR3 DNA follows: TGTGCCAGCAGCGTAGGGCAGGGCAACTATGGCTACACCTTC. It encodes CASSVGQGNYGYTF.

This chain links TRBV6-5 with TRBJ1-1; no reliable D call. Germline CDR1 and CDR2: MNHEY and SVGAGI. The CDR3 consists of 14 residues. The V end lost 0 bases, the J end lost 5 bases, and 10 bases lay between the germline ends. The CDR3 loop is CASSYSFGLTEAFF. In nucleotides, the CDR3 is TGTGCCAGCAGTTACTCTTTCGGGTTAACTGAAGCTTTCTTT.

The CDR3 coding sequence is TGTGCCAGCAGCTTCGACAGGAGTGGGTATGAGCAGTACTTC. This translates into CASSFDRSGYEQYF. The V gene is TRBV5-6, the J gene TRBJ2-7; D perhaps matches TRBD1 (6 bases). Germline CDR1 SGHDT, CDR2 YYEEEE. The CDR3 is 14 amino acids. The V gene lost 2 bases and the J gene lost 7 bases, with 16 bases spanning the gap.

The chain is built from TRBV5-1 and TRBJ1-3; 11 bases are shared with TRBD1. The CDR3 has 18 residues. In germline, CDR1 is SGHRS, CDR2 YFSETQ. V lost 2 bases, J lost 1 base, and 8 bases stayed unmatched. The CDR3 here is CASSFSFGTGGSGNTIYF. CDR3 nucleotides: TGCGCCAGCAGCTTCTCATTTGGGACAGGGGGTTCTGGAAACACCATATATTTT.

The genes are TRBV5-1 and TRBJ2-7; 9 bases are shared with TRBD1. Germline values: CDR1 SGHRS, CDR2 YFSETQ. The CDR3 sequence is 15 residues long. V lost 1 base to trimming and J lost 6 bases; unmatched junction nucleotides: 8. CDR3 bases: TGCGCCAGCAGCTTGACTTTAGGGACAGGGCTCGAGCAGTACTTC. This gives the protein CASSLTLGTGLEQYF. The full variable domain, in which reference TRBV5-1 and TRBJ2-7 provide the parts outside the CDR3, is KAGVTQTPRYLIKTRGQQVTLSCSPISGHRSVSWYQQTPGQGLQFLFEYFSETQRNKGNFPGRFSGRQFSNSRSEMNVSTLELGDSALYLCASSLTLGTGLEQYFGPGTRLTVT.

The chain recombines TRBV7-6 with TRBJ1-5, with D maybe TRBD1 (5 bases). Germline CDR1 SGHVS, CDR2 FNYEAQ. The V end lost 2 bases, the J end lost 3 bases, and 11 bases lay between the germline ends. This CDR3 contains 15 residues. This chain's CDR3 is CASSLMSGNNQPQHF. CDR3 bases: TGTGCCAGCAGCTTAATGTCAGGGAACAATCAGCCCCAGCATTTT. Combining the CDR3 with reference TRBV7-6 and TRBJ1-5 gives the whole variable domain GAGVSQSPRYKVTKRGQDVALRCDPISGHVSLYWYRQALGQGPEFLTYFNYEAQQDKSGLPNDRFSAERPEGSISTLTIQRTEQRDSAMYRCASSLMSGNNQPQHFGDGTRLSIL.

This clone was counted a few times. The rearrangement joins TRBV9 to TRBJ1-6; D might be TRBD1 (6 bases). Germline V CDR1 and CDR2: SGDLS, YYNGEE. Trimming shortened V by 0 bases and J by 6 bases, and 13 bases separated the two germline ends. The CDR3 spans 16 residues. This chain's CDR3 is CASSVGDTLSNSPLHF. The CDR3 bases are TGTGCCAGCAGCGTAGGGGACACATTATCTAATTCACCCCTCCACTTT.

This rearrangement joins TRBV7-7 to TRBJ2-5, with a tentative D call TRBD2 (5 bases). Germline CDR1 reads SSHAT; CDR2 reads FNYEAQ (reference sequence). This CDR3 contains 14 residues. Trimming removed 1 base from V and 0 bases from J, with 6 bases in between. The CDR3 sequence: CASSLGEYQETQYF. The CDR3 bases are TGTGCCAGCAGCTTAGGGGAGTACCAAGAGACCCAGTACTTC.

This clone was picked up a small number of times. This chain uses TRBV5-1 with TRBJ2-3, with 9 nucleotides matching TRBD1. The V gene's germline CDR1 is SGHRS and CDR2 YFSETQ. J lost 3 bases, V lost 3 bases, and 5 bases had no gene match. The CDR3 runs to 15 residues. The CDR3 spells CASSSTGTGTDTQYF. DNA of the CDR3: TGCGCCAGCAGCTCTACCGGGACAGGGACAGATACGCAGTATTTT.

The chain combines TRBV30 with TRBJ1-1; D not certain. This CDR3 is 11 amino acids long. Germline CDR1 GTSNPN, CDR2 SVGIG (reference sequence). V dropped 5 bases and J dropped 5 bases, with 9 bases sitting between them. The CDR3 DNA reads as TGTGCCTGGGGAGGGCGGACTGAAGCTTTCTTT. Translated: CAWGGRTEAFF.

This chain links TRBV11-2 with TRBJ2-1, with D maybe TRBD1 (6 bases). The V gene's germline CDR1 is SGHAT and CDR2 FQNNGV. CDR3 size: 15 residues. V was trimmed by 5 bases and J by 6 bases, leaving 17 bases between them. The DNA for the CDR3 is TGTGCCAGCAGCCCCAATACTGGACAGCCCAATGAGCAGTTCTTC. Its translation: CASSPNTGQPNEQFF.

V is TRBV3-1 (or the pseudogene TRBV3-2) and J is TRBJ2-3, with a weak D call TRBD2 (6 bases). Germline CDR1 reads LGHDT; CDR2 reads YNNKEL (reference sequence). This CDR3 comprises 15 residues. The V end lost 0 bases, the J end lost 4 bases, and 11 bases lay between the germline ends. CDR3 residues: CASSQDGGTADTQYF. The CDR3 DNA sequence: TGTGCCAGCAGCCAAGATGGGGGGACCGCAGATACGCAGTATTTT.